These 20 T cell receptor beta chains share one sample of origin, sequenced in a study of shared clonotypes between healthy human individuals. Assay used: immunoSEQ multiplex PCR; TCRdb lists only in-frame clones, some missing. The sample consists of about 2.4 million clones, roughly 93% of them appearing once. The sequencing sample was made of naive CD4+ T cells from PBMCs. Subset indicated: CD45RA+ positively selected. All receptors come from a man aged 18 to 30 in good health. Some clones in this sample may be carry-over from other donors' samples.

The chain is built from TRBV7-3 and TRBJ2-1, with 9 bases identical to TRBD1. With V trimmed by 4 bases and J by 7 bases, 5 bases remained unmatched. Germline V gene data show CDR1 as SGHTA and CDR2 as FQGTGA. CDR3 length equals 14 residues. The CDR3 DNA follows: TGTGCCAGCAGCTCCCAGGGACAGGGTAATGAGCAGTTCTTC. It encodes CASSSQGQGNEQFF. Variable domain in full (rest from reference TRBV7-3 and TRBJ2-1): GAGVSQTPSNKVTEKGKYVELRCDPISGHTALYWYRQSLGQGPEFLIYFQGTGAADDSGLPNDRFFAVRPEGSVSTLKIQRTERGDSAVYLCASSSQGQGNEQFFGPGTRLTVL.

The chain has TRBV6-1 and TRBJ2-5, with a tentative D call TRBD1 (5 bases). Germline values: CDR1 MNHNS, CDR2 SASEGT. The V end was cut by 3 bases, the J end by 4 bases, with 12 bases between. The CDR3 is made up of 14 amino acids. CDR3 in DNA: TGTGCCAGCAGTGACAGGGCTGGGGCAGAGACCCAGTACTTC. It encodes CASSDRAGAETQYF.

The chain carries TRBV10-3 and TRBJ2-7; no firm D call. Trimming stripped 2 bases from V and 5 bases from J, with 7 bases between. The CDR3 runs 12 residues. Per the germline V gene, CDR1 is ENHRY and CDR2 is SYGVKD. CDR3 DNA sequence: TGTGCCATCAGTGAGGCAGAAAACGAGCAGTACTTC. Protein sequence: CAISEAENEQYF.

The V gene is TRBV30, the J gene TRBJ1-6; 10 bases are a match to TRBD1. Trimming at V came to 0 bases and at J to 6 bases, leaving 8 bases not matched to a gene. CDR3 length: 17 amino acids. Per the germline V gene, CDR1 is GTSNPN and CDR2 is SVGIG (reference sequence). CDR3 loop: CAWSVDRGLPGNSPLHF. The CDR3 DNA reads TGTGCCTGGAGTGTTGACAGGGGGCTACCTGGTAATTCACCCCTCCACTTT. Using reference TRBV30 and TRBJ1-6 for the parts outside the CDR3, the full variable domain is SQTIHQWPATLVQPVGSPLSLECTVEGTSNPNLYWYRQAAGRGLQLLFYSVGIGQISSEVPQNLSASRPQDRQFILSSKKLLLSDSGFYLCAWSVDRGLPGNSPLHFGNGTRLTVT.

The genes are TRBV19 and TRBJ1-3; tentatively, D is TRBD1 (5 bases). Trimming cost V 9 bases and J 0 bases, with 15 bases left between them. From germline, CDR1 is LNHDA and CDR2 SQIVND (reference sequence). The CDR3 has 15 residues. The CDR3 protein is CASTLQEYSGNTIYF. Written as DNA, the CDR3 is TGTGCCAGCACATTACAGGAATACTCTGGAAACACCATATATTTT.

The chain combines TRBV30 with TRBJ1-5; 10 bases are shared with TRBD1. The CDR3 runs 12 residues. Germline V gene sequence: CDR1 GTSNPN, CDR2 SVGIG (reference sequence). V dropped 5 bases and J dropped 5; count of bases not matched to a gene: 0. CDR3 DNA: TGTGCCTGGGGACAGGGGGATCAGCCCCAGCATTTT. This translates into CAWGQGDQPQHF.

The chain links TRBV7-2 to TRBJ1-5, with 7 bases aligning to TRBD1. Germline CDR1 and CDR2: SGHTA and FQGNSA. J lost 2 bases, V lost 5 bases, and 12 bases had no gene match. CDR3 size: 17 residues. The CDR3 protein is CASSPPGTGVGNQPQHF. The CDR3, as DNA: TGTGCCAGCAGCCCCCCCGGTACAGGGGTTGGCAATCAGCCCCAGCATTTT. Full variable domain (missing parts from reference TRBV7-2 and TRBJ1-5): GAGVSQSPSNKVTEKGKDVELRCDPISGHTALYWYRQSLGQGLEFLIYFQGNSAPDKSGLPSDRFSAERTGGSVSTLTIQRTQQEDSAVYLCASSPPGTGVGNQPQHFGDGTRLSIL.

This clone occurred a few times. Other DNA sequences of this sample code for an identical CDR3. The rearrangement links TRBV2 to TRBJ1-1; D may be TRBD1 (5 bases). The germline CDR1 and CDR2 sequences are SNHLY and FYNNEI. Trimming removed 4 bases from V and 2 bases from J, with 8 bases in between. The CDR3 has 13 residues. The CDR3 sequence: CASSGQTNTEAFF. CDR3 nucleotide sequence: TGTGCCAGCAGTGGACAGACAAACACTGAAGCTTTCTTT.

As concerns this clone: Other DNA sequences in the sample encode the same CDR3. The chain employs TRBV7-2 and TRBJ1-1; D remains unclear. Germline V CDR1 and CDR2: SGHTA, FQGNSA. The CDR3 has 12 residues. V was pared by 4 bases and J by 2 bases, with 5 bases between. The CDR3 reads CASSSTNTEAFF. CDR3 nucleotide sequence: TGTGCCAGCAGCTCAACTAACACTGAAGCTTTCTTT.

The chain employs TRBV11-2 and TRBJ2-7, with TRBD2 identical over 13 bases. After removal of 4 bases from V and 5 bases from J, the junction contained 8 bases not matched to a gene. The CDR3 consists of 16 residues. In germline, CDR1 is SGHAT, CDR2 FQNNGV. The CDR3, as DNA: TGTGCCAGCAGCTCGACGGGACTAGCGGGGACAAACGAGCAGTACTTC. This codes for CASSSTGLAGTNEQYF.

The chain has TRBV5-4 and TRBJ1-1; 8 bases match TRBD1. The germline CDR1 and CDR2 sequences are SGHNT and YYREEE (reference sequence). Trimming removed 4 bases from V and 3 bases from J; junction bases left unmatched: 5. This CDR3 is built from 14 residues. CDR3 loop: CASSQDREYTEAFF. CDR3 in DNA: TGTGCCAGCAGCCAGGACAGGGAGTACACTGAAGCTTTCTTT.

A note on this clone: The same CDR3 can be traced to other DNA sequences in this sample. The rearrangement links TRBV19 to TRBJ2-7; TRBD1 agrees at 10 bases. V shed 4 bases, J shed 2 bases, and the junction held 2 bases outside the gene matches. The CDR3 extends over 14 amino acids. Germline CDR1 and CDR2: LNHDA and SQIVND (reference sequence). CDR3 sequence: CASSRDRGPYEQYF. DNA for the CDR3: TGTGCCAGTAGTAGGGACAGGGGTCCCTACGAGCAGTACTTC.

In its sample, this clone was seen a few times. At one boundary the junction diverges from the germline segment, which might be a read error. The chain carries TRBV14 and TRBJ1-4; D not resolved. In germline, CDR1 is SGHDN, CDR2 FVKESK. CDR3 length equals 9 residues. CDR3 region: CASSSSQTF. The CDR3 DNA is TGTGCCAGCAGCTCCTCCCAAACCTTT.

J is TRBJ2-7 and V is TRBV5-1, with D perhaps matching TRBD2 (7 bases). This CDR3 region has 13 residues. CDR1 is SGHRS, CDR2 YFSETQ, per germline. Trimming took off 6 bases at V and 5 bases at J, with 15 bases between the two ends. The CDR3 here is CASKKQGGDEQYF. The CDR3 region has the DNA TGCGCCAGCAAAAAGCAAGGGGGGGACGAGCAGTACTTC.

The V call is TRBV5-6, the J call TRBJ2-2; a possible D gene is TRBD2 (7 bases). The CDR3 sequence is 15 residues long. Germline CDR1 is SGHDT and CDR2 is YYEEEE. The V end was cut by 1 base, the J end by 6 bases, with 13 bases between. The CDR3: CASSLIGGGAGELFF. CDR3 nucleotides: TGTGCCAGCAGCTTGATTGGAGGGGGGGCCGGGGAGCTGTTTTTT. Full variable domain (outside the CDR3, taken from reference TRBV5-6 and TRBJ2-2): DAGVTQSPTHLIKTRGQQVTLRCSPKSGHDTVSWYQQALGQGPQFIFQYYEEEERQRGNFPDRFSGHQFPNYSSELNVNALLLGDSALYLCASSLIGGGAGELFFGEGSRLTVL.

The J gene is TRBJ2-5, the V gene TRBV4-2; maybe TRBD2 (5 bases). The V gene lost 0 bases and the J gene lost 5 bases, with 10 bases spanning the gap. The CDR3 consists of 14 residues. Germline CDR1 reads LGHNA; CDR2 reads YNFKEQ. This CDR3 is CASSQESRVETQYF. The DNA for the CDR3 is TGTGCCAGCAGCCAAGAATCGAGGGTTGAGACCCAGTACTTC.

The CDR3 region is CASSPPGLYNEQFF. The CDR3 DNA follows: TGTGCCAGCTCACCACCGGGCCTGTACAATGAGCAGTTCTTC. The rearrangement links TRBV18 to TRBJ2-1; D is unclear. V was clipped by 0 bases and J by 4 bases, with 7 bases between them. Germline values: CDR1 KGHSH, CDR2 LQKENI. This CDR3 has 14 residues.

V gene TRBV2 combines with J gene TRBJ1-4; maybe TRBD1 (6 bases). From germline, CDR1 is SNHLY and CDR2 FYNNEI. Trimming removed 6 bases from V and 4 bases from J, with 9 bases in between. There are 13 residues in the CDR3. The CDR3 sequence is CASSRGLNEKLFF. The CDR3 DNA sequence: TGTGCCAGCAGCAGGGGTCTTAATGAAAAACTGTTTTTT.

The gene calls are TRBV6-5 and TRBJ1-2; D is possibly TRBD1 (5 bases). The CDR3 sequence is 15 residues long. Germline lookup yields CDR1 MNHEY and CDR2 SVGAGI. V was shortened by 7 bases and J by 2 bases, with 17 bases between the two germline ends. Here the CDR3 reads CASTHQGNLNYGYTF. As DNA, the CDR3 is TGTGCCAGCACCCACCAGGGAAACCTGAACTATGGCTACACCTTC.

V gene TRBV18 combines with J gene TRBJ2-7; D call uncertain. This CDR3 contains 15 residues. CDR1 and CDR2 (germline): KGHSH, LQKENI. V was clipped by 1 base and J by 3 bases, with 13 bases between them. CDR3 sequence (DNA): TGTGCCAGCTCACCACTCGGCAGCCTATTCTACGAGCAGTACTTC. Protein sequence: CASSPLGSLFYEQYF.